These 6 T cell receptor beta chains originate from one sample sequenced in a study of spatial heterogeneity in lung cancer. General study points: Within tumors, counts of expanded alpha and beta TCRs tracked tumor mutation counts.

Using its own MiXCR run on the 5' RACE reads, TCRdb lists one record per CDR3 protein. The data hold 7,000 to 9,500 distinct CDR3 sequences, with about 6% observed a single time. Noted time point: sample taken at primary tumor resection. Antigens of these TCRs are unknown. The material was lung tumor tissue, obtained at surgery. The receptor source for this set is a female donor with early-stage non-small cell lung cancer.

This clonotype was counted ten times or more. The V gene is TRBV5-5, the J gene TRBJ1-5; the D is unclear. The CDR3 is made up of 14 amino acids. The germline V gene encodes CDR1 SGHKS and CDR2 YYEKEE (reference sequence). With 2 bases removed from V and 6 bases from J, the gap between germline ends came to 12 bases. Here the CDR3 DNA reads TGTGCCAGCAGCTTAGGGATAACCAGTCAGCCCCAGCATTTT. It is translated as CASSLGITSQPQHF.

This clonotype was observed at least ten times. V and J are TRBV20-1 and TRBJ2-7; D remains unclear. V was clipped by 3 bases and J by 3 bases, with 9 bases between them. This CDR3 contains 12 residues. Germline loops: CDR1 DFQATT, CDR2 SNEGSKA (reference sequence). CDR3 residues: CSASVDNYEQYF. The CDR3 region has the DNA TGCAGTGCTAGCGTTGATAACTACGAGCAGTACTTC.

By frequency in the sample, this clonotype is medium-sized. V is TRBV6-2 or TRBV6-3 and J is TRBJ1-2; TRBD1 agrees at 7 bases. Germline trimming cut 5 bases from V and 5 bases from J; bases unmatched to any gene: 5. This CDR3 has 13 amino acids. CDR1 is MNHEY, CDR2 SVGEGT, per germline. This chain's CDR3 is CASSKDRAYGYTF. CDR3 nucleotide sequence: TGTGCCAGCAGTAAAGACAGGGCGTATGGCTACACCTTC.

Only a few counts were recorded for this clonotype. The chain carries TRBV9 and TRBJ2-7; D gene ambiguous. V lost 7 bases and J lost 3, with 11 bases in between. Germline lookup yields CDR1 SGDLS and CDR2 YYNGEE. The CDR3 loop spans 12 amino acids. In DNA, the CDR3 is TGTGCCAGCGGGCCGTCCATCTACGAGCAGTACTTC. Protein sequence: CASGPSIYEQYF.

This clonotype was recorded at least ten times. This chain uses TRBV5-8 with TRBJ1-2; D is undetermined. The CDR3 totals 14 residues. The V end was cut by 0 bases, the J end by 7 bases, with 13 bases between. Germline CDR1 reads SGHTS; CDR2 reads YDEGEE. CDR3 amino acids: CASSLEVSHSGYTF. For the CDR3, the DNA is TGTGCCAGCAGCTTGGAAGTCAGCCACAGTGGCTACACCTTC.

By share of the sample, this clonotype is medium-sized (0.01 to 0.1%). The rearrangement links TRBV20-1 to TRBJ1-4, with 8 bases fitting TRBD1. Germline V gene data show CDR1 as DFQATT and CDR2 as SNEGSKA (reference sequence). Trimming took 0 bases from V and 6 from J; bases not matched to a gene: 3. The CDR3 spans 14 residues. For the CDR3, the DNA is TGCAGTGCTAGAGATTGGGGACAGGATGAAAAACTGTTTTTT. Its protein is CSARDWGQDEKLFF.